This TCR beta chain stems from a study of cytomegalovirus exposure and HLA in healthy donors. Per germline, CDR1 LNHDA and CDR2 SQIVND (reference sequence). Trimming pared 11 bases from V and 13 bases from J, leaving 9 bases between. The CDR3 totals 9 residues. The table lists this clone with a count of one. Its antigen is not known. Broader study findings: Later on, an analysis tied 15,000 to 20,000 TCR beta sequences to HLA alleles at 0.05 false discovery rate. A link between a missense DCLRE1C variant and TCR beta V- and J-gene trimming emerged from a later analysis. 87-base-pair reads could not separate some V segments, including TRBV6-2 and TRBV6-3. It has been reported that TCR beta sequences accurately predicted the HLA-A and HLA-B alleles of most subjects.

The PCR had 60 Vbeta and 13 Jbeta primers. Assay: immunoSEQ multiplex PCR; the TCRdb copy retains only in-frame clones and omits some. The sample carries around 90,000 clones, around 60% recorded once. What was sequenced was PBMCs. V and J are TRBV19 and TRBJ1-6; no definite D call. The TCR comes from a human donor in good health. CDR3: CAGGFPLHF. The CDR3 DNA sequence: TGTGCCGGAGGGTTCCCCCTCCACTTT.